The table lists the clone carrying this TCR beta chain with a count of one. The CDR3 contains 14 residues. Germline assignment: CDR1 MNHEY and CDR2 SVGAGI. V was pared by 6 bases and J by 4 bases, with 6 bases of the junction left unmatched. This sample was included in a study of blood T cell repertoires in COVID-19. Data came from immunoSEQ multiplex PCR; TCRdb stores just in-frame clones and leaves some out. The sample carries around 210,000 clones, roughly 85% recorded once. The receptor was derived from a middle-aged man with COVID-19, enrolled during active disease. The sample was peripheral blood. The chain employs TRBV6-5 and TRBJ2-7; TRBD1 aligns across 10 bases. The CDR3 spells CASRSGQGVYEQYF. CDR3 sequence (DNA): TGTGCCAGCAGATCCGGACAGGGGGTGTACGAGCAGTACTTC.